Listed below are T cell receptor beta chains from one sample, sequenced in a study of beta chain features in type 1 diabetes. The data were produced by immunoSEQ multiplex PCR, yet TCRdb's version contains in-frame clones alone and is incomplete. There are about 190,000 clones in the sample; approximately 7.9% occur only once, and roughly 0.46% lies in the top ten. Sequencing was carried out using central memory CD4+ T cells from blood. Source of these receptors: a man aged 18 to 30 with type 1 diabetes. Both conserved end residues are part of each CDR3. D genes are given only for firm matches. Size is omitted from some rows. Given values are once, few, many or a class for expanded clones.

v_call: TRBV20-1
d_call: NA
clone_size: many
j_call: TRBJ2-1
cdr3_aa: CSAAGGDEQFF
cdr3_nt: TGCAGTGCTGCGGGTGGTGACGAGCAGTTCTTC

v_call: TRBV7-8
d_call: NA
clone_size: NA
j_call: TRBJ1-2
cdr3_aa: CASSSGQYGYTF
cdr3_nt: TGTGCCAGCAGCTCAGGACAGTATGGCTACACCTTC

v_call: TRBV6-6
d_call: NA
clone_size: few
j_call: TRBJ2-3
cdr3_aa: CASTNQAGFTDTQYF
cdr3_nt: TGTGCCAGCACTAACCAGGCGGGGTTCACAGATACGCAGTATTTT

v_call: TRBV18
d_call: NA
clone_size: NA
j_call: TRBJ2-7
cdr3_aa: CASSPSRGDEQYF
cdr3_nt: TGTGCCAGCTCACCGTCCAGGGGGGACGAGCAGTACTTC

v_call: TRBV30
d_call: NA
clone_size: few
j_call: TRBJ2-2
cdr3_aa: CAWNLAMNTGELFF
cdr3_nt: TGTGCCTGGAATCTAGCGATGAACACCGGGGAGCTGTTTTTT

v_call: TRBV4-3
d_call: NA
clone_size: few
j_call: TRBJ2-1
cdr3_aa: CASSRQGGYEQFF
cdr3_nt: TGCGCCAGCAGCCGCCAGGGGGGTTATGAGCAGTTCTTC

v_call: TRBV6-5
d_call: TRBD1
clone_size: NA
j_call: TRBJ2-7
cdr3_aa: CASSYSGDRDQYF
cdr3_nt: TGTGCCAGCAGTTACTCGGGGGACAGGGATCAGTACTTC

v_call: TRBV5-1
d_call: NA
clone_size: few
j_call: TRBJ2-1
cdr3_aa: CASSLDLGPTYNEQFF
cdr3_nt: TGCGCCAGCAGCTTGGATCTGGGCCCTACTTACAATGAGCAGTTCTTC

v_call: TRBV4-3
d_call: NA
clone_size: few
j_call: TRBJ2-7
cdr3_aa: CASSPGGHPTYEQYF
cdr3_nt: TGCGCCAGCAGCCCGGGGGGACACCCGACCTACGAGCAGTACTTC

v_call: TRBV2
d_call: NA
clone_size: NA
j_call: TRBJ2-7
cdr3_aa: CASSESPSAYEQYF
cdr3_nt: TGTGCCAGCAGTGAGTCCCCATCGGCCTACGAGCAGTACTTC

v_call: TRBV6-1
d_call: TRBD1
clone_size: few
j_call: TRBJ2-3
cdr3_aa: CASNTGTGTDTQYF
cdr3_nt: TGTGCCAGCAATACCGGGACAGGGACAGATACGCAGTATTTT

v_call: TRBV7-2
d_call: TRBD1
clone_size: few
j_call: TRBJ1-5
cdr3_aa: CASSFAGGDNQPQHF
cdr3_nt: TGTGCCAGCAGCTTTGCAGGGGGCGATAATCAGCCCCAGCATTTT

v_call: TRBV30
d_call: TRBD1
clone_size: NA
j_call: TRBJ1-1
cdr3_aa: CAGKGQKAFF
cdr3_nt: TGTGCCGGAAAGGGACAGAAAGCTTTCTTT

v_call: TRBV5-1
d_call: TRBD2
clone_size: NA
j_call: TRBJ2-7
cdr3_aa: CASSLYPIAGAYEQYF
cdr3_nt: TGCGCCAGCAGCTTGTACCCAATAGCGGGCGCCTACGAGCAGTACTTC

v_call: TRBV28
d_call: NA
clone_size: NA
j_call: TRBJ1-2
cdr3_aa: CASSLAGDRGYTF
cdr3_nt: TGTGCCAGCAGTCTTGCAGGGGATCGCGGCTACACCTTC

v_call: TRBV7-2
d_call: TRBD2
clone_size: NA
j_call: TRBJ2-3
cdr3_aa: CASSFTSSTAGAGADTQYF
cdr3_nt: TGTGCCAGCAGCTTTACATCCTCGACAGCGGGGGCGGGAGCAGATACGCAGTATTTT

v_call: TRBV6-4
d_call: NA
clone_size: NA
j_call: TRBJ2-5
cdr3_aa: CARPSTDKPKETQYF
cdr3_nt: TGTGCCAGACCCTCGACGGACAAGCCAAAAGAGACCCAGTACTTC

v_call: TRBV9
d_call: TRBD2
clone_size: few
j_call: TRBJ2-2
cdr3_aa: CASSALAGGTNTGELFF
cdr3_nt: TGTGCCAGCAGCGCCCTAGCGGGGGGCACGAACACCGGGGAGCTGTTTTTT

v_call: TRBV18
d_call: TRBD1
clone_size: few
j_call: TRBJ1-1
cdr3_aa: CASSPQDRGRNTEAFF
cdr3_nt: TGTGCCAGCTCACCACAGGACAGGGGGCGGAACACTGAAGCTTTCTTT

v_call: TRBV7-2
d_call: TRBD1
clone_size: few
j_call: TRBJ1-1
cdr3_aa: CASSLTTGPEAFF
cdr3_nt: TGTGCCAGCAGCTTAACGACAGGGCCTGAAGCTTTCTTT

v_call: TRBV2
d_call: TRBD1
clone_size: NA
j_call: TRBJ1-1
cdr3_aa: CASSPGGTNTEAFF
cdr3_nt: TGTGCCAGCAGCCCAGGGGGCACCAACACTGAAGCTTTCTTT

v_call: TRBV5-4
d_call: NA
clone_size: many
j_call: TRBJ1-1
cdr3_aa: CASSYDNRVSAFF
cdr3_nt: TGTGCCAGCAGCTATGACAACAGGGTATCAGCTTTCTTT

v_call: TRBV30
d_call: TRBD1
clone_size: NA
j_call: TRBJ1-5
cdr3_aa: CAWSGTGRGQPQHF
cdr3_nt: TGTGCCTGGAGCGGGACAGGGAGAGGTCAGCCCCAGCATTTT

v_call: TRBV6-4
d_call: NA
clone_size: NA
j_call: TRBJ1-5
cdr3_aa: CASSDSYSNQPQHF
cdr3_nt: TGTGCCAGCAGTGACTCTTATAGCAATCAGCCCCAGCATTTT

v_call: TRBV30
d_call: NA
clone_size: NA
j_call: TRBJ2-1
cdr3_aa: CAWSVLLRTYNEQFF
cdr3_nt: TGTGCCTGGAGTGTTCTGTTGCGGACCTACAATGAGCAGTTCTTC

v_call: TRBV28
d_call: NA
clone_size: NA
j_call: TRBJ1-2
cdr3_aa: CASSDRNYGYTF
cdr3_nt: TGTGCCAGCAGTGACAGGAACTATGGCTACACCTTC

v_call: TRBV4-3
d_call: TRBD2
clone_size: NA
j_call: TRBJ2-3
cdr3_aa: CASSQGPQRGGEDTQYF
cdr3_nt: TGCGCCAGCAGCCAAGGCCCCCAGCGGGGGGGCGAAGATACGCAGTATTTT

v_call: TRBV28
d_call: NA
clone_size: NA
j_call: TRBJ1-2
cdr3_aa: CASSLGPGYGYTF
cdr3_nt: TGTGCCAGCAGTTTGGGTCCCGGGTATGGCTACACCTTC